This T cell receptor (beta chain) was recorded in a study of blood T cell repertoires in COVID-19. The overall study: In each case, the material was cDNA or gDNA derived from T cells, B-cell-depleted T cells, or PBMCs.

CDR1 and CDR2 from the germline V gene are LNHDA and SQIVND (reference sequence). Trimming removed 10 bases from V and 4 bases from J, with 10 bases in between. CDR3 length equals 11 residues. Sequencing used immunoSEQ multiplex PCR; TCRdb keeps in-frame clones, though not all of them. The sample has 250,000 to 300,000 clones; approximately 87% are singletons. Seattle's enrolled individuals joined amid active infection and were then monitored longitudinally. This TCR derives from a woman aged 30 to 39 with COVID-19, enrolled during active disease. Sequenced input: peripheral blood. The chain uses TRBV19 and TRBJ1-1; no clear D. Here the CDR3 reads CATKRVTEAFF. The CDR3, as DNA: TGTGCCACCAAACGGGTCACTGAAGCTTTCTTT. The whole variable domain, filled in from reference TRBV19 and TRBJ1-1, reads DGGITQSPKYLFRKEGQNVTLSCEQNLNHDAMYWYRQDPGQGLRLIYYSQIVNDFQKGDIAEGYSVSREKKESFPLTVTSAQKNPTAFYLCATKRVTEAFFGQGTRLTVV.